This TCR beta chain was profiled in a study of CD8 T cells in Susac syndrome. Roughly 0.45 to 1 ug RNA was reverse transcribed with random hexamers. The authors amplified TCR beta CDR3 across 54 Vbeta and 13 Jbeta using immunoSEQ multiplex PCR. TCRdb reanalysed the immunoSEQ multiplex PCR reads using MiXCR and keeps one entry per CDR3 protein. Of 180,000 or so distinct CDR3 sequences detected, nearly 95% appear once; the ten largest clones hold roughly 0.094%. There are 16 residues in the CDR3. The V gene lost 4 bases and the J gene lost 7 bases, with 19 bases spanning the gap. CDR1 and CDR2 from the germline V gene are MGHRA and YSYEKL. TCR beta was sequenced from blood CD8+ and CD4+ T cells. Those who served as multiple sclerosis controls were treatment-naive patients with stable or active relapsing-remitting disease. TEMRA cells were FACS-enriched and CD8+ and CD4+ T cells negatively isolated.

The source material was CD4+ T cells from PBMCs. This sequence originates from a human donor with multiple sclerosis. The V gene is TRBV4-1, the J gene TRBJ2-2; D is ambiguous. The CDR3 is CASSPLARAGNGELFF. DNA of the CDR3: TGCGCCAGCAGCCCCTTGGCTCGTGCTGGGAACGGGGAGCTGTTTTTT.